This paragraph reports one T cell receptor (beta chain). Its antigen is unidentified. The data are from a study of siplizumab effects on memory and regulatory T cells. General observations from the study: Alloreactive sequences traceable to unstimulated CD4+ memory cells were significantly reduced by siplizumab.

TCR templates, roughly 100,000 per sample, were assayed. Clones were sequenced by immunoSEQ multiplex PCR, and TCRdb holds only the in-frame ones, with some missing. The table lists roughly 100,000 clones, over 90% of them singletons. The germline CDR1 and CDR2 sequences are SGHKS and YYEKEE (reference sequence). CDR3 length equals 15 residues. The germline V and J ends were trimmed by 2 bases and 10 bases, with 21 bases remaining between them. The J gene is TRBJ1-1, the V gene TRBV5-5; a possible D gene is TRBD1 (5 bases). Sequencing was done on a sample of Tregs sorted from blood. The clonotype comes from a human donor in good health. DNA for the CDR3: TGTGCCAGCAGCTTTTTATGGGACCCCTCCCTAGGAGCTTTCTTT. Its translation: CASSFLWDPSLGAFF.